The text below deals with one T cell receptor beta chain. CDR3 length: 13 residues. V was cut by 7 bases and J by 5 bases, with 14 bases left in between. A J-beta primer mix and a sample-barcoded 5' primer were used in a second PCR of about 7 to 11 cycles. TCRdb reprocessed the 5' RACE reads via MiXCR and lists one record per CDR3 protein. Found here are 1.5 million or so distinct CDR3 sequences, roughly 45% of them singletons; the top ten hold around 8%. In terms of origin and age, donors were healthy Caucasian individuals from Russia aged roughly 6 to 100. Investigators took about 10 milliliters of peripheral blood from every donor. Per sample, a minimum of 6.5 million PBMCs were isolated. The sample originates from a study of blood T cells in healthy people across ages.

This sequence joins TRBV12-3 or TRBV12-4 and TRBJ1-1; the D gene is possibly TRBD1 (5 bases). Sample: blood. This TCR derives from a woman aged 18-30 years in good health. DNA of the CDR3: TGTGCCAGCACCCGCATGGGGGTGACTGAAGCTTTCTTT. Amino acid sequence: CASTRMGVTEAFF.